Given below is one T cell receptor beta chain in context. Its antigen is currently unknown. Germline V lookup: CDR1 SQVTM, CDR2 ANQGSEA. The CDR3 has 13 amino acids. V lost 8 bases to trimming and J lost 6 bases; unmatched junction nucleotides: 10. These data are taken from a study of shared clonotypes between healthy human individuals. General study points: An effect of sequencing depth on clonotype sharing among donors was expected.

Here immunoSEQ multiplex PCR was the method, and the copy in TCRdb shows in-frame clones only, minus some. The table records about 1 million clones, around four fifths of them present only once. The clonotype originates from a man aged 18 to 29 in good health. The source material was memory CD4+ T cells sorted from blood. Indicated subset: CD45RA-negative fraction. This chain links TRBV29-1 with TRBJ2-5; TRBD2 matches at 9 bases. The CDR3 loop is CSLQQAGGQTQYF. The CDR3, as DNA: TGCAGCTTACAGCAAGCGGGGGGCCAGACCCAGTACTTC.